Below are 26 T cell receptor beta chains sequenced from a single sample in a study of T-cell memory formation after mild COVID-19. MiXCR was run by TCRdb on the 5' RACE reads, yielding one entry per CDR3 protein. Among some 300,000 distinct CDR3 sequences listed, 20% to 25% were seen once. The specimen was PBMCs or a T cell subset sorted from them (not recorded which). The origin of the receptors is a man aged 18 to 29 who had mild COVID-19 (a few samples of this study predate the infection). Cell type and time point are not known.

This clonotype was detected a few times. This chain uses TRBV4-3 with TRBJ2-2; D is perhaps TRBD1 (6 bases). CDR3 length equals 16 residues. Germline V gene data show CDR1 as LGHNA and CDR2 as YSLEER. V lost 1 base and J 13 bases, leaving 22 bases between the germline ends. The CDR3 DNA follows: TGCGCCAGCAGCCAAGGGGCCGAACAGGGCGCGTGGGGGCTGTTTTTT. Translated: CASSQGAEQGAWGLFF.

There are a few counts of this clonotype. V is TRBV4-3 and J is TRBJ2-6; D call uncertain. The CDR3 extends over 16 amino acids. V lost 0 bases, J lost 0 bases, and 6 bases lay in between. Germline V gene data show CDR1 as LGHNA and CDR2 as YSLEER. The CDR3 is CASSQDISSGANVLTF. The CDR3 nucleotides read TGCGCCAGCAGCCAAGATATAAGCTCTGGGGCCAACGTCCTGACTTTC.

This clonotype was recorded only once. V usage is TRBV12-3 or TRBV12-4 and J usage is TRBJ1-2; 8 bases agree with TRBD1. The CDR3 totals 13 residues. The ends lost 8 bases at V and 7 bases at J; junction bases unmatched: 9. This CDR3 is CASQNRGESGYTF. DNA of the CDR3: TGTGCCAGCCAAAACAGGGGGGAGAGTGGCTACACCTTC.

As for this clonotype: One junction end disagrees with the germline gene, perhaps due to a read error. The genes are TRBV12-3 or TRBV12-4 and TRBJ2-3; 13 nucleotides agree with TRBD2. The CDR3 runs 16 residues. The CDR3 sequence is CASSMTSGGSTETQYF. The CDR3 DNA sequence: TGTGCCAGCAGCATGACTAGCGGGGGGTCCACAGAGACGCAGTATTTT.

This clonotype was counted a few times. V and J are TRBV18 and TRBJ1-5; 8 nucleotides line up with TRBD1. The CDR3 has 16 amino acids. CDR1 and CDR2 (germline): KGHSH, LQKENI. The V segment lost 2 bases and the J segment 1 base; nucleotides outside the gene matches: 4. The CDR3 sequence: CASSPGQGGSNQPQHF. CDR3 nucleotide sequence: TGTGCCAGCTCACCAGGACAGGGTGGAAGCAATCAGCCCCAGCATTTT.

The sample holds a few counts of this clonotype. V gene TRBV12-3 or TRBV12-4 combines with J gene TRBJ2-2; the D gene is possibly TRBD2 (6 bases). The CDR3 sequence is 17 residues long. Trimming shortened V by 1 base and J by 5 bases, and 17 bases separated the two germline ends. The CDR3 protein is CASSLGRPLARTGELFF. The CDR3 DNA reads as TGTGCCAGCAGTTTAGGGCGGCCACTAGCTCGAACCGGGGAGCTGTTTTTT.

V and J are TRBV7-2 and TRBJ1-5; D unresolved. CDR3 length: 13 residues. CDR1 and CDR2 (germline): SGHTA, FQGNSA. Trimming stripped 2 bases from V and 5 bases from J, with 7 bases between. CDR3 nucleotide sequence: TGTGCCAGCAGCTTATCCGGGGATCAGCCCCAGCATTTT. As protein: CASSLSGDQPQHF.

This clonotype was counted between two and nine times. The rearrangement links TRBV29-1 to TRBJ2-3, with 7 bases identical to TRBD1. Unmatched junction bases numbered 12, after V lost 7 bases and J lost 2 bases. Looked up from germline, CDR1 is SQVTM and CDR2 is ANQGSEA. The CDR3 loop spans 15 amino acids. As DNA, the CDR3 is TGCAGCGGCCAGAGGGGGACAGAAACCACAGATACGCAGTATTTT. Amino acids: CSGQRGTETTDTQYF.

The chain is built from TRBV11-3 and TRBJ2-2; 7 positions match TRBD2. The CDR3 sequence is 14 residues long. J was trimmed by 7 bases and V by 3 bases; bases with no gene match: 5. CDR1 is SGHNT, CDR2 YENEEA, per germline. The CDR3 DNA follows: TGTGCCAGCAGCTTTACTAGCGCGGGCGGGGAGCTGTTTTTT. Translated: CASSFTSAGGELFF.

In this sample, this clonotype turned up a few times. The chain links TRBV5-1 to TRBJ1-2, with D perhaps TRBD1 (6 bases). V was trimmed by 0 bases and J by 2 bases, leaving 11 bases between them. Germline CDR1 is SGHRS and CDR2 is YFSETQ. The CDR3 is 15 residues long. The CDR3 DNA is TGCGCCAGCAGCTTGGGACAGGCGGAGAACTATGGCTACACCTTC. Encoded protein: CASSLGQAENYGYTF.

This chain uses TRBV4-3 with TRBJ1-1; D is perhaps TRBD1 (6 bases). This CDR3 contains 13 residues. V shed 4 bases and J shed 8 bases, with 14 bases lying between them. The germline V gene has CDR1 LGHNA and CDR2 YSLEER. DNA for the CDR3: TGCGCCAGCAGCCCCAGGCTACAGGGAGAAGCTTTCTTT. It specifies CASSPRLQGEAFF.

The chain has TRBV7-2 and TRBJ2-5, with 7 bases matching TRBD2. The J segment lost 5 bases and the V segment lost 5 bases, leaving 8 bases of the junction unmatched. From germline, CDR1 is SGHTA and CDR2 FQGNSA. The CDR3 length is 14 residues. This chain's CDR3 is CASSPGLVLETQYF. The CDR3 DNA reads TGTGCCAGCAGCCCCGGACTAGTTCTGGAGACCCAGTACTTC.

This clonotype was observed a few times. J is TRBJ2-3 and V is TRBV5-1, with 11 nucleotides matching TRBD2. Looked up from germline, CDR1 is SGHRS and CDR2 is YFSETQ. Losses at the gene ends were 4 bases for V and 5 bases for J; bases not matched to a gene: 9. This CDR3 is built from 16 residues. The CDR3, as DNA: TGCGCCAGCAGCCGCGCCGGCCTAGCGGGGGGAGATACGCAGTATTTT. This gives the protein CASSRAGLAGGDTQYF.

This clonotype was observed a handful of times. The chain combines TRBV18 with TRBJ2-3; D is undetermined. Trimming took off 3 bases at V and 0 bases at J, with 10 bases between the two ends. Germline CDR1 KGHSH, CDR2 LQKENI. CDR3 length: 15 amino acids. The CDR3 region has the DNA TGTGCCAGCTCACCTCCTTACCCTAGCACAGATACGCAGTATTTT. Its protein is CASSPPYPSTDTQYF.

This clonotype was seen more than once but under ten times. The chain carries TRBV5-1 and TRBJ1-1, with D perhaps matching TRBD1 (5 bases). The CDR3 runs to 15 residues. Germline CDR1 and CDR2: SGHRS and YFSETQ. The V and J ends lost 5 bases and 6 bases respectively, with 20 bases between them. The DNA of the CDR3 is TGCGCCAGCAGTCGGGACGACCATACGAGGTCTGAAGCTTTCTTT. Translating gives CASSRDDHTRSEAFF.

V usage is TRBV3-1 and J usage is TRBJ2-1; no definite D call. CDR3 length: 16 amino acids. Germline CDR1 and CDR2: LGHDT and YNNKEL (reference sequence). V was trimmed by 4 bases and J by 0 bases, leaving 13 bases between them. CDR3 in amino acids: CASSPLGPSSYNEQFF. CDR3 coding DNA: TGTGCCAGCAGCCCCCTTGGGCCGAGCTCCTACAATGAGCAGTTCTTC.

The sample holds a few counts of this clonotype. This rearrangement joins TRBV6-6 to TRBJ2-1; 8 nucleotides line up with TRBD2. The CDR3 loop spans 14 amino acids. The ends lost 6 bases at V and 0 bases at J; junction bases unmatched: 1. Germline loops: CDR1 MNHNY, CDR2 SVGAGI (reference sequence). CDR3 sequence (DNA): TGTGCCAGCAGACGGGAGGGCTCCTACAATGAGCAGTTCTTC. It is translated as CASRREGSYNEQFF.

This clonotype was found once. This chain links TRBV20-1 with TRBJ1-1; possible D gene TRBD1, 5 bases. This CDR3 has 14 residues. From germline, CDR1 is DFQATT and CDR2 SNEGSKA (reference sequence). The germline V and J ends were trimmed by 1 base and 1 base, with 10 bases remaining between them. The CDR3 region is CSARGGVKNTEAFF. CDR3 bases: TGCAGTGCTAGAGGGGGGGTTAAGAACACTGAAGCTTTCTTT.

V and J are TRBV12-3 or TRBV12-4 and TRBJ1-5; TRBD1 matches at 11 bases. Germline trimming cut 5 bases from V and 6 bases from J; bases unmatched to any gene: 9. This CDR3 is 16 amino acids long. This CDR3 is CASSQDGQGATQPQHF. As DNA, the CDR3 is TGTGCCAGCAGTCAAGACGGACAGGGGGCCACTCAGCCCCAGCATTTT.

This clonotype was seen only a few times. The chain employs TRBV29-1 and TRBJ1-3; D perhaps matches TRBD1 (5 bases). The CDR3 has 16 residues. The germline V gene has CDR1 SQVTM and CDR2 ANQGSEA. Trimming pared 0 bases from V and 4 bases from J, leaving 16 bases between. The CDR3 DNA sequence: TGCAGCGTTGAAGATCCCTGGACTGGGGGAGGAAACACCATATATTTT. Its translation is CSVEDPWTGGGNTIYF.

This clonotype was counted many times. The gene calls are TRBV7-2 and TRBJ2-7; D is uncertain. The length of the CDR3 is 14 residues. From germline, CDR1 is SGHTA and CDR2 FQGNSA. Trimming left V 5 bases short and J 0 bases short, with 11 bases between. The CDR3 coding sequence is TGTGCCAGCAGCCGGAGACCCAGCTCCTACGAGCAGTACTTC. Protein sequence: CASSRRPSSYEQYF.

The rearrangement joins TRBV10-3 to TRBJ1-2; 8 positions agree with TRBD1. The junction had 19 bases not matched to a gene; V was cut back by 6 bases and J by 4 bases. There are 18 residues in the CDR3. The germline CDR1 and CDR2 sequences are ENHRY and SYGVKD. The CDR3 loop reads CAIRRKISRGLDGYGYTF. The CDR3 nucleotides are TGTGCCATCAGACGTAAGATTAGCAGGGGGCTGGACGGCTATGGCTACACCTTC.

The V gene is TRBV20-1, the J gene TRBJ2-1; a weak D match, TRBD1 (6 bases). The germline V and J ends were trimmed by 6 bases and 10 bases, with 28 bases remaining between them. The CDR3 is 16 residues long. Germline CDR1 is DFQATT and CDR2 is SNEGSKA (reference sequence). CDR3 residues: CSARGSEDSLQREQFF. CDR3 DNA: TGCAGTGCCAGGGGATCGGAGGACTCGTTACAGAGAGAGCAGTTCTTC.

This clonotype was detected many times. The J gene is TRBJ1-2, the V gene TRBV7-6; weak D call: TRBD1 (5 bases). CDR1 and CDR2 (germline): SGHVS, FNYEAQ. V lost 5 bases to trimming and J lost 5 bases, with 12 bases between them. CDR3 size: 13 residues. The CDR3 region is CASSPGGTYGYTF. As DNA, the CDR3 is TGTGCCAGCAGCCCGGGGGGGACGTATGGCTACACCTTC.

The chain joins TRBV24-1 to TRBJ2-3, with 9 positions matching TRBD2. Germline CDR1 and CDR2: KGHDR and SFDVKD. CDR3 length: 14 amino acids. The trim removed 7 bases at V and 2 bases at J, leaving 3 bases unmatched. The CDR3 reads CATSVAGATDTQYF. The DNA of the CDR3 is TGTGCCACCAGCGTAGCGGGGGCCACAGATACGCAGTATTTT.

This clonotype was recorded many times. The J gene is TRBJ2-7, the V gene TRBV20-1, with D tentatively TRBD1 or TRBD2 (6 bases each). CDR3 length: 12 residues. V lost 4 bases and J 4 bases, leaving 11 bases between the germline ends. Per the germline V gene, CDR1 is DFQATT and CDR2 is SNEGSKA (reference sequence). CDR3 amino acids: CSAIGGPYEQYF. CDR3 coding DNA: TGCAGTGCTATTGGGGGGCCATACGAGCAGTACTTC.